Listed below are T cell receptor beta chains from one sample, sequenced in a study of blood T cells in healthy people across ages. Via MiXCR, TCRdb re-called the 5' RACE reads, giving one row per CDR3 protein. The table includes 1.6 million or so distinct CDR3 sequences, around 35% detected once. The sample consisted of blood. These receptors originate from a woman aged 25 to 45 in good health. Both conserved end residues are part of each CDR3. The D gene is left open where the match is weak. Clone size is given for some rows only: seen once, a few or many times, or a class if the clone is expanded.

v_gene	abundance	d_gene	j_gene	CDR3aa	CDR3nt
TRBV25-1	.	.	TRBJ2-4	CASSARAPPQYF	TGTGCCAGCAGTGCCCGGGCTCCCCCTCAGTACTTC
TRBV20-1	many	.	TRBJ2-7	CSARAGNAYEQYF	TGCAGTGCTAGAGCTGGGAACGCCTACGAGCAGTACTTC
TRBV9	.	TRBD2	TRBJ2-1	CASSVSGTSGPNEQFF	TGTGCCAGCAGCGTCTCCGGGACTAGCGGCCCCAATGAGCAGTTCTTC
TRBV20-1	few	TRBD2	TRBJ2-1	CSALGTRKSYNEQFF	TGCAGTGCCCTCGGGACTAGGAAGTCCTACAATGAGCAGTTCTTC
TRBV20-1	few	TRBD2	TRBJ2-4	CSARDREAGKNIQYF	TGCAGTGCTAGAGATCGGGAGGCAGGCAAAAACATTCAGTACTTC
TRBV20-1	few	TRBD2	TRBJ2-3	CSARDGSGRVTDTQYF	TGCAGTGCTAGAGATGGTAGCGGGAGGGTGACAGATACGCAGTATTTT
TRBV6-5	.	TRBD2	TRBJ2-1	CASSPLAGRSAEQFF	TGTGCTAGCAGTCCTCTAGCGGGACGGTCAGCCGAGCAGTTCTTC
TRBV5-1	few	.	TRBJ2-5	CTSSTQETQYF	TGCACCAGCAGCACCCAAGAGACCCAGTACTTC
TRBV6-6	few	.	TRBJ1-5	CASSPLPTGPPHF	TGTGCCAGCAGTCCCCTCCCCACGGGCCCTCCGCATTTT
TRBV27	.	TRBD1	TRBJ2-5	CASSTLEDRGLETQYF	TGTGCCAGCAGTACACTGGAAGACAGGGGATTAGAGACCCAGTACTTC
TRBV29-1	many	.	TRBJ1-1	CSVEEGIQGGMNTEAFF	TGCAGCGTTGAAGAAGGGATACAGGGTGGGATGAACACTGAAGCTTTCTTT
TRBV20-1	few	.	TRBJ1-5	CSARDEGGGIQPQHF	TGCAGTGCTAGAGATGAGGGAGGGGGGATCCAGCCCCAGCATTTT
TRBV3-1	many	TRBD2	TRBJ2-3	CASRPTLAGGRNTQYF	TGTGCCAGCAGACCCACACTAGCGGGAGGGAGGAATACGCAGTATTTT
TRBV5-1	.	TRBD2	TRBJ2-7	CASSKSSLAGGLKEQYF	TGCGCCAGCTCTAAGAGCTCCCTAGCGGGAGGACTGAAGGAGCAGTACTTC
TRBV12-3/TRBV12-4	.	.	TRBJ1-5	CASSWTLPGPNNQPQHF	TGTGCCAGCAGTTGGACTCTCCCAGGGCCCAACAATCAGCCCCAGCATTTT
TRBV7-8	few	TRBD2	TRBJ2-3	CASSLVGTIYTDTQYF	TGTGCCAGCAGCTTAGTTGGGACTATCTACACAGATACGCAGTATTTT
TRBV6-5	.	.	TRBJ1-6	CASSRRENSPLHF	TGTGCCAGCAGCCGTCGGGAAAATTCACCCCTCCACTTT
TRBV5-1	few	TRBD2	TRBJ2-5	CASSLSSGRRETQYF	TGCGCCAGCAGCTTGTCTAGCGGGAGGAGGGAGACCCAGTACTTC
TRBV30	.	TRBD1	TRBJ1-6	CAWTGTGSPLHF	TGTGCCTGGACCGGGACAGGTTCACCCCTCCACTTT
TRBV9	few	.	TRBJ2-5	CASSVDPKETQYF	TGTGCCAGCAGCGTAGACCCGAAGGAGACCCAGTACTTC
TRBV7-9	few	TRBD2	TRBJ2-5	CASSLGLAPQETQYF	TGTGCCAGCAGCTTAGGACTAGCACCTCAAGAGACCCAGTACTTC
TRBV12-3/TRBV12-4	.	TRBD2	TRBJ2-7	CASSFSGAIYEQYF	TGTGCCAGTAGTTTTAGCGGGGCCATCTACGAGCAGTACTTC
TRBV6-1	.	TRBD2	TRBJ2-1	CASSALAGNEQFF	TGTGCCAGCAGTGCATTAGCGGGAAACGAGCAGTTCTTC
TRBV12-3/TRBV12-4	many	.	TRBJ2-3	CASSLGGVATDTQYF	TGTGCCAGCAGTTTAGGCGGGGTGGCCACAGATACGCAGTATTTT
TRBV28	.	.	TRBJ2-4	CASSLLGLNIQYF	TGCGCCAGCAGCTTATTGGGTCTAAACATTCAGTACTTC
TRBV6-1	few	.	TRBJ2-1	CASLRGAYIYNEQFF	TGTGCCAGCCTTCGGGGGGCTTATATCTACAATGAGCAGTTCTTC
TRBV11-2	few	TRBD2	TRBJ2-3	CASRTPTSGIDTDTQYF	TGTGCCAGCAGGACCCCGACTAGCGGGATTGACACAGATACGCAGTATTTT
TRBV9	.	.	TRBJ1-1	CVSSARGPSAPTEAFF	TGTGTCAGCAGCGCCCGCGGGCCGAGCGCGCCCACTGAAGCTTTCTTT
TRBV4-1	many	.	TRBJ2-7	CASSPRFRGEQYF	TGCGCCAGCAGCCCCCGTTTCCGGGGCGAGCAGTACTTC
TRBV20-1	.	.	TRBJ2-4	CSARDLAGMAKNIQYF	TGCAGTGCTAGAGATTTAGCAGGGATGGCCAAAAACATTCAGTACTTC
TRBV9	.	TRBD1	TRBJ2-3	CASSTGQGAYTQYF	TGTGCCAGCAGCACGGGACAGGGGGCATATACGCAGTATTTT
TRBV10-3	few	TRBD2	TRBJ2-5	CAIGKRGGRETQYF	TGTGCCATCGGGAAGCGGGGGGGCCGGGAGACCCAGTACTTC
TRBV6-5	.	.	TRBJ1-2	CASSYSTGLHYGYTF	TGTGCCAGCAGTTATTCGACGGGGCTTCACTATGGCTACACCTTC
TRBV4-2	.	TRBD2	TRBJ2-3	CASSQGTSDTDTQYF	TGTGCCAGCAGCCAAGGAACTAGCGACACAGATACGCAGTATTTT
TRBV11-2	.	.	TRBJ2-7	CASSLGASDVLPYEQYF	TGTGCCAGCAGCTTAGGAGCATCGGACGTACTACCCTACGAGCAGTACTTC
TRBV4-3	.	.	TRBJ1-4	CASSQDHREKLFF	TGCGCCAGCAGCCAAGACCATAGGGAAAAACTGTTTTTT
TRBV24-1	few	.	TRBJ1-1	CATSDFDQMCTEAFF	TGTGCCACCAGTGATTTCGACCAAATGTGCACTGAAGCTTTCTTT
TRBV7-3	.	.	TRBJ1-1	CASSKDRNTKAFF	TGTGCCAGCAGCAAGGACCGGAACACTAAAGCTTTCTTT
TRBV27	.	.	TRBJ1-2	CASTRSRASNYGYTF	TGTGCCAGCACTCGCTCCAGGGCCTCTAACTATGGCTACACCTTC
TRBV11-2	.	.	TRBJ1-1	CASSLEDHTEAFF	TGTGCCAGCAGCTTAGAGGATCACACTGAAGCTTTCTTT
TRBV20-1	.	.	TRBJ1-2	CSARGFGYGYTF	TGCAGTGCTAGAGGTTTTGGCTATGGCTACACCTTC
TRBV9	few	TRBD2	TRBJ2-7	CASSGGGALSSEQYF	TGTGCCAGCAGCGGCGGGGGGGCGCTTAGTAGCGAGCAGTACTTC
TRBV20-1	.	TRBD2	TRBJ2-1	CSVRKREGLYNEQFF	TGCAGTGTTAGGAAGCGGGAGGGCCTATACAATGAGCAGTTCTTC
TRBV29-1	.	.	TRBJ1-2	CSVDSGDYGYTF	TGCAGCGTCGACAGTGGGGACTATGGCTACACCTTC
TRBV7-9	few	.	TRBJ1-4	CASSSWEEEEKLFF	TGTGCCAGCAGCTCTTGGGAAGAGGAGGAAAAACTGTTTTTT